This entry lists 30 T cell receptor beta chains sequenced from one sample in a study of response to subunit inactivated influenza vaccine. One entry per CDR3 protein results from TCRdb running MiXCR on the RT-PCR reads. The sample holds a few hundred thousand distinct CDR3 sequences; 14% are singletons and the top ten take more than 9.5%. The material was PBMCs from blood, obtained 12 days after vaccination. The receptor set was obtained from a middle-aged man who received an inactivated influenza vaccine.

The chain recombines TRBV15 with TRBJ1-4; D call uncertain. Germline CDR1 LNHNV, CDR2 YYDKDF (reference sequence). This CDR3 comprises 13 residues. V was shortened by 1 base and J by 12 bases, with 12 bases between the two germline ends. CDR3: CATSRVRVRELFF. CDR3 coding DNA: TGTGCCACCAGCAGAGTACGAGTCAGAGAACTGTTTTTT. The full variable domain, completed using reference TRBV15 and TRBJ1-4, is DAMVIQNPRYQVTQFGKPVTLSCSQTLNHNVMYWYQQKSSQAPKLLFHYYDKDFNNEADTPDNFQSRRPNTSFCFLDIRSPGLGDTAMYLCATSRVRVRELFFGSGTQLSVL.

This clonotype was observed a handful of times. The V gene is TRBV28, the J gene TRBJ2-1; D unresolved. This CDR3 region has 16 residues. Germline assignment: CDR1 MDHEN and CDR2 SYDVKM. The ends were cut back, 5 bases at V and 2 bases at J, with 16 bases in the middle. CDR3 coding DNA: TGTGCCAGCAGTCCCCCCGATCTGGGCCCCTACAATGAGCAGTTCTTC. It translates to CASSPPDLGPYNEQFF.

The sample holds many counts of this clonotype. The V call is TRBV5-1, the J call TRBJ2-3; TRBD2 might be the D (6 bases). Germline V gene data show CDR1 as SGHRS and CDR2 as YFSETQ. The CDR3 is 16 residues long. V was clipped by 0 bases and J by 4 bases, with 15 bases between them. CDR3 protein: CASSLVTGEVPDTQYF. CDR3 DNA: TGCGCCAGCAGCTTGGTAACGGGAGAAGTCCCAGATACGCAGTATTTT.

This clonotype occurred a few times. V usage is TRBV15 and J usage is TRBJ2-7, with 8 nucleotides matching TRBD1. Germline V lookup: CDR1 LNHNV, CDR2 YYDKDF (reference sequence). J was trimmed by 2 bases and V by 5 bases; bases with no gene match: 17. The CDR3 is 18 amino acids. The CDR3 sequence: CATSRQIKGQGRTYEQYF. For the CDR3, the DNA is TGTGCCACCAGCCGTCAGATTAAAGGACAGGGTAGGACCTACGAGCAGTACTTC. The full variable domain, with the rest looked up from reference TRBV15 and TRBJ2-7, is DAMVIQNPRYQVTQFGKPVTLSCSQTLNHNVMYWYQQKSSQAPKLLFHYYDKDFNNEADTPDNFQSRRPNTSFCFLDIRSPGLGDTAMYLCATSRQIKGQGRTYEQYFGPGTRLTVT.

The rearrangement links TRBV5-6 to TRBJ1-2; D is unresolved. The germline V gene encodes CDR1 SGHDT and CDR2 YYEEEE. The CDR3 extends over 15 amino acids. Trimming stripped 2 bases from V and 6 bases from J, with 17 bases between. The CDR3 here is CASSFSGRTYDGYTF. Written as DNA, the CDR3 is TGTGCCAGCAGCTTTAGCGGACGTACATACGATGGCTACACCTTC.

V usage is TRBV6-2 or TRBV6-3 and J usage is TRBJ1-5; perhaps TRBD1 as D (5 bases). Germline CDR1 reads MNHEY; CDR2 reads SVGEGT. CDR3 size: 16 residues. V lost 3 bases and J 6 bases, leaving 18 bases between the germline ends. The CDR3 nucleotides read TGTGCCAGCAGTTATTTGGGTCAGGGAGCCCGTCAGCCCCAGCATTTT. This sequence encodes CASSYLGQGARQPQHF.

This clonotype occurred a few times. J is TRBJ2-7 and V is TRBV28, with 8 bases fitting TRBD2. The CDR3 covers 14 residues. Germline V gives CDR1 MDHEN, CDR2 SYDVKM. Unmatched junction bases numbered 2, after V lost 2 bases and J lost 2 bases. CDR3 amino acids: CASSLGGLAYEQYF. CDR3 nucleotides: TGTGCCAGCAGTTTAGGGGGACTAGCCTACGAGCAGTACTTC.

Concerning this clonotype: Without the conserved terminal phenylalanine or tryptophan, this CDR3 likely stems from a read error. J is TRBJ2-1 and V is TRBV5-1; D is ambiguous. This CDR3 comprises 15 residues. The germline V and J ends were trimmed by 1 base and 3 bases, with 11 bases remaining between them. Germline V CDR1 and CDR2: SGHRS, YFSETQ. The CDR3 reads CASSLRAVDYNEQFL. The CDR3 DNA follows: TGCGCCAGCAGCTTGAGGGCCGTCGACTACAATGAGCAGTTCCTC.

The chain is built from TRBV7-2 and TRBJ2-3; possibly TRBD2 for D (6 bases). This CDR3 is 15 amino acids long. Between the trimmed V and J ends, which lost 5 bases and 2 bases, there was a span of 14 bases. The V gene's germline CDR1 is SGHTA and CDR2 FQGNSA. CDR3 DNA: TGTGCCAGCAGCCCAGTGGGGGGATTCACAGATACGCAGTATTTT. It codes for CASSPVGGFTDTQYF.

Only a few counts were recorded for this clonotype. This chain uses TRBV4-2 with TRBJ2-5; tentatively, D is TRBD2 (5 bases). The CDR3 consists of 14 residues. Germline assignment: CDR1 LGHNA and CDR2 YNFKEQ. V dropped 4 bases and J dropped 2 bases, with 11 bases sitting between them. The CDR3 here is CASSPRGEQETQYF. CDR3 nucleotides: TGTGCCAGCAGCCCCCGTGGGGAGCAAGAGACCCAGTACTTC.

This clonotype occurred a few times. This chain connects TRBV30 to TRBJ2-5; weak D call: TRBD2 (5 bases). Trimming took 1 base from V and 5 from J, leaving 17 bases between them. The CDR3 runs to 15 residues. Germline lookup yields CDR1 GTSNPN and CDR2 SVGIG (reference sequence). This chain's CDR3 is CAWSAQRHRGETQYF. The CDR3 DNA is TGTGCCTGGAGTGCCCAACGTCACAGAGGGGAGACCCAGTACTTC.

The V call is TRBV29-1, the J call TRBJ2-7, with 9 bases fitting TRBD2. The germline CDR1 and CDR2 sequences are SQVTM and ANQGSEA. The CDR3 covers 11 residues. The V segment lost 5 bases and the J segment 4 bases; nucleotides outside the gene matches: 0. The CDR3 nucleotides are TGCAGCGTTAGCGGGAGGTACGAGCAGTACTTC. Amino acid sequence: CSVSGRYEQYF.

V usage is TRBV10-3 and J usage is TRBJ1-2; D possibly corresponds to TRBD1 (6 bases). CDR3 length: 13 amino acids. The germline V gene encodes CDR1 ENHRY and CDR2 SYGVKD. The V end lost 5 bases, the J end lost 4 bases, and 11 bases lay between the germline ends. The CDR3 bases are TGTGCCATCAGTCCACCAGGGGTCTATGGCTACACCTTC. Residues: CAISPPGVYGYTF.

This chain links TRBV5-5 with TRBJ2-6; D is perhaps TRBD1 (6 bases). Germline V gene lookup returns CDR1 SGHKS and CDR2 YYEKEE (reference sequence). V lost 4 bases and J lost 0, with 14 bases in between. This CDR3 contains 17 residues. In nucleotides, the CDR3 is TGTGCCAGCAGCCTGACGACAGGACCCTCTGGGGCCAACGTCCTGACTTTC. Translating it yields CASSLTTGPSGANVLTF.

This clonotype was counted between two and nine times. The chain combines TRBV12-3 or TRBV12-4 with TRBJ2-2; 12 nucleotides line up with TRBD2. V shed 6 bases, J shed 7 bases, and the junction held 6 bases outside the gene matches. The CDR3 runs to 15 residues. CDR3 loop: CASSLLAGGLGELFF. The DNA for the CDR3 is TGTGCCAGCAGCCTCCTAGCGGGAGGGCTCGGGGAGCTGTTTTTT.

J is TRBJ2-7 and V is TRBV20-1, with TRBD2 matching over 7 bases. Trimming took 2 bases from V and 4 from J; bases not matched to a gene: 17. In germline, CDR1 is DFQATT, CDR2 SNEGSKA (reference sequence). This CDR3 is built from 17 residues. This CDR3 is CSARLAVLVAGLYEQYF. CDR3 sequence (DNA): TGCAGTGCTAGACTTGCCGTACTGGTCGCGGGACTATACGAGCAGTACTTC.

This clonotype has a count of ten or more. The chain joins TRBV10-3 to TRBJ2-1; D perhaps matches TRBD1 (5 bases). CDR3 size: 12 residues. The V end lost 6 bases, the J end lost 5 bases, and 8 bases lay between the germline ends. The germline gives CDR1 ENHRY, CDR2 SYGVKD. CDR3 sequence reads: CAIRGLDNEQFF. In nucleotides, the CDR3 is TGTGCCATCAGGGGGCTTGACAATGAGCAGTTCTTC.

This rearrangement joins TRBV7-2 to TRBJ2-3, with 10 bases lining up with TRBD1. CDR3 length: 14 amino acids. CDR1 SGHTA and CDR2 FQGNSA come from the germline V gene. V trimming: 5 bases; J trimming: 7 bases; junction bases outside the gene matches: 6. The CDR3 loop is CASSTDRGGHTQYF. CDR3 DNA sequence: TGTGCCAGCAGCACGGACAGGGGGGGCCATACGCAGTATTTT.

This clonotype turned up a few times. V and J are TRBV29-1 and TRBJ1-1; unclear D gene. V was trimmed by 4 bases and J by 4 bases, leaving 7 bases between them. CDR1 is SQVTM and CDR2 is ANQGSEA in the germline V gene. CDR3 length: 11 amino acids. In DNA form, the CDR3 reads TGCAGCGTTGCCTGGGCCACTGAAGCTTTCTTT. As protein: CSVAWATEAFF. The whole variable domain, remainder taken from reference TRBV29-1 and TRBJ1-1, is SAVISQKPSRDICQRGTSLTIQCQVDSQVTMMFWYRQQPGQSLTLIATANQGSEATYESGFVIDKFPISRPNLTFSTLTVSNMSPEDSSIYLCSVAWATEAFFGQGTRLTVV.

This clonotype turned up a few times. The junction departs from germline at one end; a sequencing error may be responsible. The gene calls are TRBV20-1 and TRBJ2-5; possible D gene TRBD1, 6 bases. The CDR3 spans 12 residues. Germline V lookup: CDR1 DFQATT, CDR2 SNEGSKA (reference sequence). The CDR3 sequence is CSARGQWETQYF. CDR3 nucleotides: TGCAGTGCGAGAGGACAGTGGGAGACCCAGTACTTC.

The CDR3 region is CASSPYQLRGSNQPQHF. The CDR3 nucleotides are TGTGCCAGCAGCCCCTATCAGCTCAGGGGCAGCAATCAGCCCCAGCATTTT. The chain combines TRBV4-2 with TRBJ1-5; possibly TRBD1 for D (6 bases). Looked up from germline, CDR1 is LGHNA and CDR2 is YNFKEQ. With 4 bases removed from V and 1 base from J, the gap between germline ends came to 17 bases. The CDR3 extends over 17 amino acids.

This chain connects TRBV18 to TRBJ1-4, with a possible D match to TRBD1 (6 bases). The CDR3 runs 13 residues. Trimming stripped 5 bases from V and 7 bases from J, with 11 bases between. Germline V gene lookup returns CDR1 KGHSH and CDR2 LQKENI. The CDR3 sequence: CASSTTQGEKLFF. DNA of the CDR3: TGTGCCAGCTCAACCACACAGGGTGAAAAACTGTTTTTT.

Many counts were recorded for this clonotype. The V and J genes are TRBV5-6 and TRBJ2-2; TRBD1 matches 11 bases. The J segment lost 5 bases and the V segment lost 2 bases, leaving 2 bases of the junction unmatched. The germline V gene encodes CDR1 SGHDT and CDR2 YYEEEE. This CDR3 has 15 amino acids. The CDR3 region has the DNA TGTGCCAGCAGCTTTGGGACAGGGGGAACCGGGGAGCTGTTTTTT. Protein: CASSFGTGGTGELFF.

This clonotype was counted ten times or more. The chain carries TRBV4-2 and TRBJ2-7, with D uncertain. CDR1 is LGHNA, CDR2 YNFKEQ, per germline. CDR3 length equals 16 residues. V was shortened by 0 bases and J by 1 base, with 13 bases between the two germline ends. This CDR3 is CASSQDWAFGSYEQYF. CDR3 DNA sequence: TGTGCCAGCAGCCAAGATTGGGCATTCGGGTCCTACGAGCAGTACTTC.

This clonotype was picked up many times. The gene calls are TRBV20-1 and TRBJ2-1; D gene uncertain. The CDR3 length is 12 residues. Looked up from germline, CDR1 is DFQATT and CDR2 is SNEGSKA (reference sequence). Trimming removed 6 bases at V and 10 bases at J, with 16 bases between. The CDR3 loop is CSAARSGVEQFF. CDR3 nucleotides: TGCAGTGCCGCTAGATCTGGGGTCGAGCAGTTCTTC.

The CDR3 DNA follows: TGCAGCGTTGAAGATCTGGCGGAGACTGGGGGCTACACCTTC. Its translation is CSVEDLAETGGYTF. The rearrangement uses TRBV29-1 and TRBJ1-2, with D uncertain. The CDR3 covers 14 residues. Germline CDR1 SQVTM, CDR2 ANQGSEA. V lost 0 bases and J lost 8, with 16 bases in between.

This clonotype was seen only a few times. The genes are TRBV18 and TRBJ1-5; D gene unclear. V was clipped by 2 bases and J by 0 bases, with 8 bases between them. The CDR3 has 15 residues. The germline gives CDR1 KGHSH, CDR2 LQKENI. CDR3 residues: CASSPGDYSNQPQHF. The DNA for the CDR3 is TGTGCCAGCTCACCAGGAGATTATAGCAATCAGCCCCAGCATTTT.

This chain connects TRBV12-3 or TRBV12-4 to TRBJ2-1; 7 nucleotides match TRBD1. The CDR3 runs 15 residues. V dropped 6 bases and J dropped 4; count of bases not matched to a gene: 9. CDR3 sequence reads: CASRKTGTDYNEQFF. The CDR3, as DNA: TGTGCCAGCAGAAAAACCGGGACAGATTACAATGAGCAGTTCTTC.

The chain links TRBV15 to TRBJ2-1; TRBD2 matches at 15 bases. The germline CDR1 and CDR2 sequences are LNHNV and YYDKDF (reference sequence). V lost 2 bases to trimming and J lost 7 bases; unmatched junction nucleotides: 3. The CDR3 has 16 amino acids. The CDR3 sequence is CATSRLGLAGGNEQFF. The CDR3 DNA is TGTGCCACCAGCAGACTGGGACTAGCGGGAGGTAATGAGCAGTTCTTC.

This clonotype was detected a few times. DNA of the CDR3: TGTGCCAGCAGCTCGGACAGGGGGCGGTTCGGCTCCTACAATGAGCAGTTCTTC. Its protein is CASSSDRGRFGSYNEQFF. The chain combines TRBV11-1 with TRBJ2-1; 11 nucleotides agree with TRBD1. Per the germline V gene, CDR1 is SGHAT and CDR2 is FQDESV (reference sequence). The V segment lost 4 bases and the J segment 0 bases; nucleotides outside the gene matches: 8. This CDR3 is 18 amino acids long.